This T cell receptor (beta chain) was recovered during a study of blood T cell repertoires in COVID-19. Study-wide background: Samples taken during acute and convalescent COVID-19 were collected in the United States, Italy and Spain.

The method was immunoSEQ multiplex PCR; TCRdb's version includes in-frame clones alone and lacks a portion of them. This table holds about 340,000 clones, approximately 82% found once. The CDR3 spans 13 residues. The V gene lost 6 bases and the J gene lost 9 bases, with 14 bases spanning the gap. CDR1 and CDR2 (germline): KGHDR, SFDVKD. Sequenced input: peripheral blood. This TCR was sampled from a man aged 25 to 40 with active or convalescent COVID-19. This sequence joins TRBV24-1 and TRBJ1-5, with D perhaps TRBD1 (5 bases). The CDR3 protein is CATSNFPGGPQHF. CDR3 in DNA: TGTGCCACCAGTAACTTCCCGGGGGGGCCCCAGCATTTT.